Listed below are T cell receptor beta chains from one sample, sequenced in a study of radiation and T cells in renal cell carcinoma. The assay was immunoSEQ multiplex PCR, and TCRdb's table has in-frame clones only and misses some. Among some 20,000 clones, 45% to 65% were seen once, and the ten largest hold less than 25%. Here the sequenced sample was tumor tissue, taken from a patient whose treatment was nephrectomy without radiotherapy. The origin of the receptors is a human donor with renal cell carcinoma. Each CDR3 is given with its conserved first and last residue. A D gene is named only where the DNA matches it firmly. Clone size, where shown, is once, few, many, or a class for clones that have expanded.

TGTGCCAGCAGCTCTACGGGACAGCCGTCCTACGAGCAGTACTTC	CASSSTGQPSYEQYF	TRBV7-2	few	TRBJ2-7	TRBD1
TGTGCCAGTAAAGACAGGGGCTGGGAAACTGAAGCTTTCTTT	CASKDRGWETEAFF	TRBV18	.	TRBJ1-1	TRBD1
TGTGCCAGCAGCCTAGGGAGGGCCACAAACACCGGGGAGCTGTTTTTT	CASSLGRATNTGELFF	TRBV7-9	.	TRBJ2-2	TRBD2
TGTGCCAGCAGTGCGACAATTATCCGGGACACTAACACTGAAGCTTTCTTT	CASSATIIRDTNTEAFF	TRBV6-1	few	TRBJ1-1	.
TGCAGCGCCCGGGCCCCCGATGCTGAAGCTTTCTTT	CSARAPDAEAFF	TRBV29-1	.	TRBJ1-1	.
TGTGCCACCAGCAGAGGACCCAGCTCAGCGGGCGAAACCTACGAGCAGTACTTC	CATSRGPSSAGETYEQYF	TRBV15	few	TRBJ2-7	.
TGTGCCAGCAGCTCCCAGGGGATGGGGACCTACGAGCAGTACTTC	CASSSQGMGTYEQYF	TRBV7-8	few	TRBJ2-7	.
TGTGCCAGCAGCCCTCAAGTTGGCAAAGATACGCAGTATTTT	CASSPQVGKDTQYF	TRBV9	.	TRBJ2-3	.
TGCAGCGTTGCCCGCGGGGGCCAATACAATGAGCAGTTCTTC	CSVARGGQYNEQFF	TRBV29-1	many	TRBJ2-1	.
TGTGCCAGCAGCCAAGGCCGGGGAACGCAGTATTTT	CASSQGRGTQYF	TRBV7-7	.	TRBJ2-3	.
TGTGCCTGGAGTGAAACCTCCTCTCTATTTAGCGAGCAGTACTTC	CAWSETSSLFSEQYF	TRBV30	.	TRBJ2-7	.
TGCGCCAGCAGTGGTGTGACAGGGCACAGCACCATATATTTT	CASSGVTGHSTIYF	TRBV10-1	medium-sized	TRBJ1-3	TRBD1
TGTGCCAGCTCACCTACCCCTTCGGGCCCCGGGGACACTGAAGCTTTCTTT	CASSPTPSGPGDTEAFF	TRBV18	many	TRBJ1-1	.
TGTGCCAGCAGCCCCCTTCGGGACAGGGAAACTGAAGCTTTCTTT	CASSPLRDRETEAFF	TRBV6-6	.	TRBJ1-1	TRBD1
TGTGCCAGCAGTCCCCGTGGGACAGATAGCAATCAGCCCCAGCATTTT	CASSPRGTDSNQPQHF	TRBV7-7	.	TRBJ1-5	TRBD1
TGTGCCAGCAGGAGGACAGACAGTAATACAGATACGCAGTATTTT	CASRRTDSNTDTQYF	TRBV9	once	TRBJ2-3	.
TGTGCCAGCAGCGTGGAGGGGGGGCCGATGTACGAGCAGTACTTC	CASSVEGGPMYEQYF	TRBV9	.	TRBJ2-7	.
TGTGCCAGCAGCTTATGGGACAGAGATTTCCTCCACTTT	CASSLWDRDFLHF	TRBV11-2	few	TRBJ1-6	TRBD1
TGTGCCAGCAGCCATCGTAACAGGTATCAGCCCCAGCATTTT	CASSHRNRYQPQHF	TRBV14	.	TRBJ1-5	.
TGTGCCAGCAGTCCCCCAAACAGGGTGCGGAGCAATCAGCCCCAGCATTTT	CASSPPNRVRSNQPQHF	TRBV28	.	TRBJ1-5	.
TGTGCCACCGGCCCGAGCTCCTATAATTCACCCCTCCACTTT	CATGPSSYNSPLHF	TRBV25-1	.	TRBJ1-6	.
TGTGCCAGCTCACCCCCTCCAAGACTAGCGGGGGGCCCGAACACCGGGGAGCTGTTTTTT	CASSPPPRLAGGPNTGELFF	TRBV18	.	TRBJ2-2	TRBD2
TGTGCCAGCAGCTTGCGCTCCGGGACGGCCCATGAAAAACTGTTTTTT	CASSLRSGTAHEKLFF	TRBV5-4	once	TRBJ1-4	.
TGTGCCAGCAGTTACTCAGGGCAGGGCTTGAACGGCTACACCTTC	CASSYSGQGLNGYTF	TRBV6-5	few	TRBJ1-2	.
TGTGCCAGCAGGAAGGGTTACTATGGCTACACCTTC	CASRKGYYGYTF	TRBV7-3	.	TRBJ1-2	.
TGTGCCAGCAGCCGGGACAGGAACTACGAGCAGTACTTC	CASSRDRNYEQYF	TRBV5-5	.	TRBJ2-7	TRBD1
TGTGCCAGTAGTATCGTAGCGGGAACCACCGGGGAGCTGTTTTTT	CASSIVAGTTGELFF	TRBV19	.	TRBJ2-2	TRBD2
TGTGCCAGCAGTTCTAGCGGGGGGCTTAGCACAGATACGCAGTATTTT	CASSSSGGLSTDTQYF	TRBV7-2	.	TRBJ2-3	TRBD2
TGTGCCAGCGGGCGGGGTGCCGGGGAGCTGTTTTTT	CASGRGAGELFF	TRBV7-9	once	TRBJ2-2	.
TGTGCCAGCAGCCAAGTCGAATCGAACTATGGCTACACCTTC	CASSQVESNYGYTF	TRBV4-2	.	TRBJ1-2	.
TGTGCCAGCAGCTTAGCGGGGGGGCTTTTCGAGCAGTACTTC	CASSLAGGLFEQYF	TRBV7-2	.	TRBJ2-7	.
TGTGCCAGCAGCTTAATGTCCCCCCTCGGTGCAGATACGCAGTATTTT	CASSLMSPLGADTQYF	TRBV7-3	once	TRBJ2-3	.
TGTGCCAGCAGCTCTCCCCCCGGACAGGGATCCCGCACAGATACGCAGTATTTT	CASSSPPGQGSRTDTQYF	TRBV9	few	TRBJ2-3	TRBD1
TGTGCCAGCAGGTCCCCCTATGGCTACACCTTC	CASRSPYGYTF	TRBV6-5	.	TRBJ1-2	.
TGCAGCGTGGGACAGGTGGGGGAGACCCAGTACTTC	CSVGQVGETQYF	TRBV29-1	.	TRBJ2-5	TRBD1
TGTGCCAGCAGCCAAGTCTTGTGGGAAAAACTGTTTTTT	CASSQVLWEKLFF	TRBV4-2	.	TRBJ1-4	.
TGTGCCAGCAGCGTCGTGAGCGGGGGGGCATATGAGCAGTTCTTC	CASSVVSGGAYEQFF	TRBV9	once	TRBJ2-1	TRBD2
TGTGCCAGCACCTTGGGGGGCTCTGGTGGCTACACCTTC	CASTLGGSGGYTF	TRBV7-3	many	TRBJ1-2	.
TGTGCCAGCAGCGGGAGGGGTGATCCCACAGATACGCAGTATTTT	CASSGRGDPTDTQYF	TRBV27	.	TRBJ2-3	TRBD2
TGTGCCAGTAGTAGCCAGAGTTGGAACACTGAAGCTTTCTTT	CASSSQSWNTEAFF	TRBV19	few	TRBJ1-1	.
TGTGCCAGCAGCTTGAGGGGGGCTTTGCTCATTTACGAGCAGTACTTC	CASSLRGALLIYEQYF	TRBV5-6	.	TRBJ2-7	.
TGTGCCAGCAGCCCGGGGACGGAGAACTATGGCTACACCTTC	CASSPGTENYGYTF	TRBV5-4	.	TRBJ1-2	.
TGTGCCAGCAGCGCCCGCCCCCTACAGGGGACCAGCTCCTATAATTCACCCCTCCACTTT	CASSARPLQGTSSYNSPLHF	TRBV9	.	TRBJ1-6	TRBD1
TGTGCCAGCAGCTCCCGGGCCCCAGGTCAGCCCCAGCATTTT	CASSSRAPGQPQHF	TRBV7-8	.	TRBJ1-5	.
TGTGCCAGCAGTGGGACAGGATTCTCTGGAAACACCATATATTTT	CASSGTGFSGNTIYF	TRBV6-5	.	TRBJ1-3	TRBD1
TGTGCCAGCTCGGAACGACAGGGGGTAATGGGCAATCAGCCCCAGCATTTT	CASSERQGVMGNQPQHF	TRBV18	few	TRBJ1-5	TRBD1
TGTGCCAGTCACCGGGACGTGGATGAAAAACTGTTTTTT	CASHRDVDEKLFF	TRBV19	few	TRBJ1-4	.
TGCGCCAGCAGCCCATGGACAGGGCACAATGAGCAGTACTTC	CASSPWTGHNEQYF	TRBV4-3	many	TRBJ2-7	TRBD1
TGTGCCAGCAGCACACCGGGACAGGGAGAGACCCAGTACTTC	CASSTPGQGETQYF	TRBV5-4	.	TRBJ2-5	TRBD1
TGCGCCAGCAGCCAAGAGGCCGGGGGGAATCAGCCCCAGCATTTT	CASSQEAGGNQPQHF	TRBV4-3	.	TRBJ1-5	.
TGTGCCAGCAGTTTATGGACAGGGGCGACTGAAGCTTTCTTT	CASSLWTGATEAFF	TRBV6-1	.	TRBJ1-1	TRBD1